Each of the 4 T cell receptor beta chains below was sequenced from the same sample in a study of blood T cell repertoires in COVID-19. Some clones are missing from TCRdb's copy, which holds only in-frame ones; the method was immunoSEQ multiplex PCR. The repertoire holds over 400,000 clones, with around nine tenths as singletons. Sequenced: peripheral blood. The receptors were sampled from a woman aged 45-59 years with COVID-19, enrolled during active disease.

CDR3 coding DNA: TGTGCTAGTGGCAATGGCCCCAAAGAGACCCAGTACTTC. Its protein product is CASGNGPKETQYF. J is TRBJ2-5 and V is TRBV12-5; D is unclear. V shed 6 bases and J shed 3 bases, with 11 bases lying between them. The CDR3 runs 13 residues. Germline assignment: CDR1 LGHNT and CDR2 FRNRAP.

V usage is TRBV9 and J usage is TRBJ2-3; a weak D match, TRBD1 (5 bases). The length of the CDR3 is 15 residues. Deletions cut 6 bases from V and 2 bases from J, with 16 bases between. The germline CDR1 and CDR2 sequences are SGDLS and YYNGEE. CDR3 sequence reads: CASNVGASTTDTQYF. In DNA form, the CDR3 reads TGTGCCAGCAACGTTGGGGCAAGCACCACAGATACGCAGTATTTT.

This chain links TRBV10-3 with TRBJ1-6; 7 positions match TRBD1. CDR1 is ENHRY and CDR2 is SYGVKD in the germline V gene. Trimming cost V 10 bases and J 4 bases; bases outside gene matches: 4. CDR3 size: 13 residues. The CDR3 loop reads CASDRVYNSPLHF. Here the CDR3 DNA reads TGTGCCAGCGACAGGGTGTATAATTCACCCCTCCACTTT.

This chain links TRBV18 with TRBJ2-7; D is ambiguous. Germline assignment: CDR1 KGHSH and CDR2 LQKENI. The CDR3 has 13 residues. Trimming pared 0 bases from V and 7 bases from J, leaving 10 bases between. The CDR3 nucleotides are TGTGCCAGCTCACCACCGACGTTGCGGGAGCAGTACTTC. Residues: CASSPPTLREQYF.